This T cell receptor beta chain was identified in a study of multiple sclerosis patients with progressive multifocal leukoencephalopathy. Study results and limitations: Before and during natalizumab, the clones expanded at PML already existed. Lower normalized Shannon entropy suggested reduced TRB diversity in most PML patients.

Note on this clone: The antigen remains undetermined.

As for time point: before natalizumab initiation. T0 blood was collected before the first natalizumab infusion. V dropped 5 bases and J dropped 11; count of bases not matched to a gene: 19. This CDR3 has 16 amino acids. The germline CDR1 and CDR2 sequences are SGHVS and FQNEAQ. Every PCR reaction included synthetic inline CDR3 controls for all V-J pairings. This table comes from immunoSEQ multiplex PCR, and its TCRdb copy is limited to in-frame clones, with some not included. The sample carries more than 30,000 clones, approximately 89% recorded once. The sequenced sample consisted of PBMCs. The chain links TRBV7-8 to TRBJ1-1; 8 bases match TRBD1. This receptor was obtained from a human donor with multiple sclerosis. CDR3 in DNA: TGTGCCAGCAGCCTAGAAACCGGGACAGGTTCGAATGGGGCTTTCTTT. Its protein is CASSLETGTGSNGAFF.